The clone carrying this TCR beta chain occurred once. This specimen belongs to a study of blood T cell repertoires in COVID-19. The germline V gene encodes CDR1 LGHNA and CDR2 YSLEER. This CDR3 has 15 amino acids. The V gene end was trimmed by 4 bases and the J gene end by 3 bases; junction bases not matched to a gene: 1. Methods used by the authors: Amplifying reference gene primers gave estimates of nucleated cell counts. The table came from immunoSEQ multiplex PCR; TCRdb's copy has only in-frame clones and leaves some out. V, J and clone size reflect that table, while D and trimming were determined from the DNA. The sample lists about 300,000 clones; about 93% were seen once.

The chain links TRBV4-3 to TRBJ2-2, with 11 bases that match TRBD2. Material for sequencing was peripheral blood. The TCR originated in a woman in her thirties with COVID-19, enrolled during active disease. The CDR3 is CASSLLAGDTGELFF. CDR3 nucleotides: TGCGCCAGCAGCCTACTAGCGGGAGACACCGGGGAGCTGTTTTTT.